The source of this TCR beta chain is a study of T cell responses to AZD1222 COVID-19 vaccine. Notes on the study in general: Donors in the cohort were predominantly white British and more often female, and clonal diversity was possibly underestimated. An increase in Spike-specific TCR breadth and depth was observed after two AZD1222 doses.

V lost 5 bases and J lost 4, with 12 bases in between. Germline lookup yields CDR1 MNHEY and CDR2 SMNVEV (reference sequence). The CDR3 sequence is 14 residues long. TCRdb's copy holds only in-frame clones and misses some; the assay was immunoSEQ multiplex PCR. The sample has approximately 100,000 clones; roughly nine tenths are singletons. As to this clone: Its cognate antigen is unknown.

The receptor was derived from an adult in good health. Material: peripheral blood, obtained on day 0 of AZD1222 vaccination. This rearrangement joins TRBV27 to TRBJ1-3; D call uncertain. The CDR3 region has the DNA TGTGCCAGCAGTCCCCGGTATTCCGGAAACACCATATATTTT. Protein sequence: CASSPRYSGNTIYF.